Detailed here is one T cell receptor beta chain. This sample was taken from a study of blood T cell repertoires in COVID-19. TCRdb's copy holds only in-frame clones and misses some; the assay was immunoSEQ multiplex PCR. There are about 320,000 clones in the sample; about 83% occur only once, and around 1.7% lies in the top ten. This CDR3 spans 13 amino acids. V lost 5 bases and J 5 bases, leaving 12 bases between the germline ends. Germline V gene sequence: CDR1 MNHEY, CDR2 SMNVEV (reference sequence). Specimen: peripheral blood. This receptor was identified in a woman in her fifties or sixties with acute or convalescent COVID-19. The genes are TRBV27 and TRBJ1-2, with TRBD1 as a possible D gene (5 bases). The CDR3 loop reads CASSATVTYGYTF. CDR3 in DNA: TGTGCCAGCAGTGCGACAGTAACGTATGGCTACACCTTC.